This T cell receptor beta chain was obtained from a study of Ad26.COV2.S vaccination and SARS-CoV-2 variants. Study conclusions and caveats: Recipients of vaccine and of placebo showed similar breadth of their non-spike TCR repertoires.

Germline CDR1 reads SGHNT; CDR2 reads YYREEE (reference sequence). V shed 0 bases and J shed 6 bases, with 4 bases lying between them. CDR3 length: 13 amino acids. The table came from immunoSEQ multiplex PCR; TCRdb's copy has only in-frame clones and leaves some out. The sample lists about 280,000 clones, around 87% occurring once. This clone occurred once. Its antigen is not known. The sample has other DNA sequences that encode this CDR3 too. The treatment here: 15 to 20 received Ad26.COV2.S at low or high dose, single or two shots; 5 received placebo; per-sample allocation not given. Vaccine and placebo recipients were sampled on day 63 after the first injection. Whoever gave the sample was an adult aged 18-55 years in Boston.

The source is a person between 18 and 65 years old who received the Ad26.COV2.S COVID-19 vaccine or a placebo. V gene TRBV5-4 combines with J gene TRBJ1-6; D is ambiguous. Sequenced material: peripheral blood, taken in a trial of Ad26.COV2.S vaccine versus placebo. As DNA, the CDR3 is TGTGCCAGCAGCTTGGCCGGTAATTCACCCCTCCACTTT. Protein sequence: CASSLAGNSPLHF.